This TCR beta chain is from a study of cytomegalovirus exposure and HLA in healthy donors. Study-wide points: A later analysis linked a missense variant in DCLRE1C to the trimming of TCR beta V and J genes. Over 15,000 TCR beta sequences were associated with HLA alleles at 0.05 false discovery rate in a later analysis.

In the PCR, 60 Vbeta and 13 Jbeta primers were used. Per the authors' pipeline: Approximately 12 million of the about 80 million unique TCR beta chains counted in a later analysis were shared. Here immunoSEQ multiplex PCR was the method, and the copy in TCRdb shows in-frame clones only, minus some. That table gives V, J and clone size, and the DNA gave D and trimming. This sample has 120,000 to 150,000 clones, with roughly three fifths found just once. In this sample, this clone turned up a few times. As yet, its antigen is unknown. V dropped 4 bases and J dropped 6; count of bases not matched to a gene: 5. Germline V gene lookup returns CDR1 SGHRS and CDR2 YFSETQ. There are 14 residues in the CDR3.

The TCR originated in a woman aged 60 to 75 in good health and CMV-seronegative. The sample was PBMCs. The chain employs TRBV5-1 and TRBJ2-1, with TRBD2 matching over 9 bases. In DNA form, the CDR3 reads TGCGCCAGCAGCCCCTGGCGGGGGGGCAATGAGCAGTTCTTC. Its translation is CASSPWRGGNEQFF.